This T cell receptor (beta chain) was observed in a study of blood T cells in healthy people across ages. Study results and caveats: Strong correlation linked observed beta diversity and percent naive T cells.

Trimming shortened V by 0 bases and J by 2 bases, and 11 bases separated the two germline ends. Germline loops: CDR1 SGHTA, CDR2 FQGNSA. This CDR3 comprises 16 residues. Notes on this clonotype: Its antigen is currently unknown.

For the second PCR, which ran for 7 to 11 cycles, a sample-barcoded 5' primer and a J-beta primer mix were used. TCRdb used MiXCR to reprocess the 5' RACE reads, holding one entry per CDR3 protein. The sample consists of about 1.4 million distinct CDR3 sequences, approximately 59% of them appearing once. The TCR sequence derives from a man between 18 and 29 years old in good health. Sequencing was carried out using blood. The J gene is TRBJ2-1, the V gene TRBV7-2, with a weak D call TRBD2 (7 bases). The CDR3 reads CASSLAGGGPYNEQFF. The DNA for the CDR3 is TGTGCCAGCAGCTTAGCCGGCGGGGGCCCCTACAATGAGCAGTTCTTC. Looking up the rest from reference TRBV7-2 and TRBJ2-1 gives the full variable domain: GAGVSQSPSNKVTEKGKDVELRCDPISGHTALYWYRQSLGQGLEFLIYFQGNSAPDKSGLPSDRFSAERTGGSVSTLTIQRTQQEDSAVYLCASSLAGGGPYNEQFFGPGTRLTVL.